These T cell receptor beta chains were read from a single sample in a study of blood T cell repertoires in COVID-19. Method: immunoSEQ multiplex PCR; TCRdb's copy keeps in-frame clones and lacks some. The sample contains 290,000 or so clones, roughly 90% of which appear only once. Sequenced material: peripheral blood. Receptors were obtained from a woman in her 30s with COVID-19, enrolled during active disease. CDR3s include the opening cysteine and the closing phenylalanine or tryptophan. The D gene is left open where the match is weak. A row's size may be missing; if present it is once, few, many or a size class.

d_call,j_call,v_call,clone_size,cdr3_aa,cdr3_nt
TRBD1,TRBJ1-6,TRBV2,NA,CASRGTGDSPLHF,TGTGCCAGCAGAGGGACAGGGGATTCACCCCTCCACTTT
NA,TRBJ2-2,TRBV2,NA,CASPSGAGELFF,TGTGCCAGTCCGTCCGGGGCCGGGGAGCTGTTTTTT
TRBD2,TRBJ2-3,TRBV28,NA,CASSLGGRKDTQYF,TGTGCCAGCAGTCTGGGGGGGAGAAAGGATACGCAGTATTTT
NA,TRBJ2-5,TRBV7-9,NA,CASSFQGPQETQYF,TGTGCCAGCAGCTTTCAGGGTCCCCAAGAGACCCAGTACTTC
TRBD1,TRBJ1-4,TRBV30,NA,CAWSVRPLGDSLGEKLFF,TGTGCCTGGAGTGTAAGGCCACTTGGGGACAGTCTAGGGGAAAAACTGTTTTTT
NA,TRBJ1-5,TRBV30,NA,CAWTLGGSSNQPQHF,TGTGCCTGGACCCTTGGGGGCTCTAGCAATCAGCCCCAGCATTTT
TRBD1,TRBJ2-5,TRBV19,NA,CASRSDRAGETQYF,TGTGCCAGTAGATCGGACAGGGCAGGGGAGACCCAGTACTTC
TRBD2,TRBJ2-1,TRBV6-5,NA,CASSVAGYNEQFF,TGTGCCAGCAGCGTAGCGGGGTACAATGAGCAGTTCTTC
TRBD2,TRBJ2-7,TRBV19,NA,CASSMSPGAGIYEQYF,TGTGCCAGTAGTATGTCCCCGGGAGCGGGAATCTACGAGCAGTACTTC
TRBD1,TRBJ2-6,TRBV10-3,once,CAISATGDGANVLTF,TGTGCCATCAGTGCGACAGGGGACGGGGCCAACGTCCTGACTTTC